These T cell receptor beta chains were read from a single sample in a study of blood T cells in healthy people across ages. TCRdb reprocessed the 5' RACE reads via MiXCR and lists one record per CDR3 protein. The sample carries 850,000 to 1,100,000 distinct CDR3 sequences, approximately 38% recorded once. Sequencing was done on a sample of blood. The receptors were sampled from a man aged 18-30 years in good health. Both conserved end residues are part of each CDR3. The order of the fields is V gene, D gene, clone size, J gene, CDR3 DNA, CDR3 protein. A D gene is named only where the DNA matches it firmly. For some rows the clone size is stated as once, few or many, or as a class when expanded; others skip it.

>TRBV4-1|NA|NA|TRBJ1-5
TGCGCCAGCAAAGACACAGGCATCAATCAGCCCCAGCATTTT
CASKDTGINQPQHF
>TRBV2|NA|few|TRBJ2-3
TGTGCCAGCCCTGGGGGCGGGGCCAGGGATACGCAGTATTTT
CASPGGGARDTQYF
>TRBV10-3|TRBD2|few|TRBJ2-5
TGTGCCATCAGTCCCAGCGGGGTAGAGACCCAGTACTTC
CAISPSGVETQYF
>TRBV6-5|NA|NA|TRBJ1-5
TGTGCCAGCAGTTACGGCAGGACTAATCAGCCCCAGCATTTT
CASSYGRTNQPQHF
>TRBV4-2|TRBD2|NA|TRBJ2-1
TGTGCCAGCAGCCCTAGCGGGGGGGCTTGTGAGCAGTTCTTC
CASSPSGGACEQFF
>TRBV10-3|NA|few|TRBJ1-1
TGTGCCATCAGTGGATCACTGGAGAACACTGAAGCTTTCTTT
CAISGSLENTEAFF
>TRBV20-1|TRBD1|few|TRBJ2-2
TGCAGTGCTACCGTCAAAGGGGGCCAGAACACCGGGGAGCTGTTTTTT
CSATVKGGQNTGELFF
>TRBV7-2|NA|NA|TRBJ2-5
TGTGCCAGCAGCTTATATACAGGAGGAGAGACCCAGTACTTC
CASSLYTGGETQYF
>TRBV5-1|NA|NA|TRBJ2-7
TGCGCCAGCAGCGCCTCCGGGACAGCGGGCGAGCAGTACTTC
CASSASGTAGEQYF
>TRBV6-2/TRBV6-3|NA|NA|TRBJ2-7
TGTGCCAGCCGGAACCCCGCGGAGCAGTACTTC
CASRNPAEQYF
>TRBV20-1|TRBD1|many|TRBJ1-2
TGCAGTGCTTGGACAGGGGATAACTATGGCTACACCTTC
CSAWTGDNYGYTF
>TRBV6-2/TRBV6-3|TRBD1|NA|TRBJ1-2
TGTGCCAGCAGTTACTCGATCAGGACAGGGGGTCTCTATGGCTACACCTTC
CASSYSIRTGGLYGYTF
>TRBV10-3|NA|few|TRBJ1-1
TGTGCCACAGGGATGAACACTGAAGCTTTCTTT
CATGMNTEAFF
>TRBV7-2|NA|many|TRBJ2-3
TGTGCTAGCAGCTTGACCGGCGGAGATACGCAGTATTTT
CASSLTGGDTQYF
>TRBV6-6|NA|NA|TRBJ2-3
TGTGCCAGCACCCCGGGGAGCGGAAGAGATACGCAGTATTTT
CASTPGSGRDTQYF
>TRBV20-1|NA|many|TRBJ1-2
TGCAGTGCTGGTAGTAACTATGGCTACACCTTC
CSAGSNYGYTF
>TRBV10-3|TRBD1|NA|TRBJ1-1
TGTGCCATCAGTGCAACCGGGACAGGGGTAATGAAGGCTGAAGCTTTCTTT
CAISATGTGVMKAEAFF
>TRBV6-2/TRBV6-3|NA|once|TRBJ2-1
TGTGCCAGCAGTTATAGGGGTCCAACTAGCAATGAGCAGTTCTTC
CASSYRGPTSNEQFF
>TRBV12-5|TRBD1|NA|TRBJ2-7
TGTGCTAGTGTCTTGACAGGGACCTACGAGCAGTACTTC
CASVLTGTYEQYF
>TRBV2|NA|many|TRBJ2-7
TGTGCCAGCAGTGTCCAGGGAAGGACCTACGAGCAGTACTTC
CASSVQGRTYEQYF
>TRBV11-2|NA|NA|TRBJ1-4
TGTGCCAGCAGCCCCTTCCCAGGACAGCTCTCAGGGGAAAAACTGTTTTTT
CASSPFPGQLSGEKLFF
>TRBV27|NA|few|TRBJ2-7
TGTGCCAGCAGTCCCTCGGGGGGACAGTACGAGCAGTACTTC
CASSPSGGQYEQYF
>TRBV6-6|NA|NA|TRBJ1-4
TGTGCCAGCAGTTACTCGAATCTGGTCAGCTCTAATGAAAAACTGTTTTTT
CASSYSNLVSSNEKLFF
>TRBV3-1|TRBD2|NA|TRBJ2-1
TGTGCCAGCGGAACCTTAGCGGGAGGGAATGAGCAGTTCTTC
CASGTLAGGNEQFF
>TRBV6-5|NA|NA|TRBJ1-5
TGTACCAGCAGTGACTCGAGAGTTCAGCCCCAGCATTTT
CTSSDSRVQPQHF
>TRBV6-1|NA|few|TRBJ1-1
TGTGCCAGCAGTGAAAGGGGGGGCAGGAGTAACACTGAAGCTTTCTTT
CASSERGGRSNTEAFF
>TRBV3-1|NA|few|TRBJ2-1
TGTGCCAGCAGCCCTGCTCGGGGGTCCTACAATGAGCAGTTCTTC
CASSPARGSYNEQFF
>TRBV27|NA|NA|TRBJ1-2
TGTGCCAGCAGTTCTCAAGGGACAAAAAACTATGGCTACACCTTC
CASSSQGTKNYGYTF
>TRBV3-1|NA|NA|TRBJ1-2
TGTGCCAGCAGCCAAGGGACCGGGAATGGCTACACCTTC
CASSQGTGNGYTF
>TRBV20-1|TRBD1|few|TRBJ1-4
TGCAGTGCTTCTCAGACAGGGAGGAGTGAAAAACTGTTTTTT
CSASQTGRSEKLFF
>TRBV20-1|NA|many|TRBJ1-2
TGCAGTGCCGTCCGGCTCCCCACGTCCTATGGCTACACCTTC
CSAVRLPTSYGYTF
>TRBV6-5|TRBD2|NA|TRBJ2-1
TGTGCCAGCAGTTATTCCGGACGAGCGGGGGGGCGTGAGCAGTTCTTC
CASSYSGRAGGREQFF